This T cell receptor (beta chain) was sequenced in a study of blood T cell repertoires in COVID-19. Study-wide context: PBMCs, B-cell-depleted T cells, or T cells were the source of the cDNA or gDNA that made up the material.

Original processing methods: Reference gene primer amplification yielded estimated nucleated cell counts. Only in-frame clones appear in the TCRdb table, and some are missing; sequencing was by immunoSEQ multiplex PCR. V and J calls plus clone size are reproduced from that table; the DNA served to infer D and trimming. The table has 25,000 to 35,000 clones, roughly nine tenths seen once. Trimming removed 3 bases at V and 4 bases at J, with 9 bases between. The length of the CDR3 is 13 residues. Germline CDR1 is MRHNA and CDR2 is SNTAGT. The V gene is TRBV6-4, the J gene TRBJ1-2; D is unclear. The sequencing sample was made of peripheral blood. The sequence was obtained from an elderly man with acute or convalescent COVID-19. In DNA, the CDR3 is TGTGCCAGCAGTGAACAGTTGGGCTATGGCTACACCTTC. Amino acid sequence: CASSEQLGYGYTF.